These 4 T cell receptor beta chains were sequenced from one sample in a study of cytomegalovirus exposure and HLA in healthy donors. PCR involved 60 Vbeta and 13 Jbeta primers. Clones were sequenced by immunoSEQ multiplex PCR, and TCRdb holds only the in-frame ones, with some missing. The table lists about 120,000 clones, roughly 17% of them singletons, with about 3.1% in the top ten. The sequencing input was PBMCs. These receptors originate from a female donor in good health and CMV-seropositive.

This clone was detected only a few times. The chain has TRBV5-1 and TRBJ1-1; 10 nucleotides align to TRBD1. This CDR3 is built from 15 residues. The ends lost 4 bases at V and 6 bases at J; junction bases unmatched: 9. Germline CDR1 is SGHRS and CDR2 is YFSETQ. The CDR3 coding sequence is TGCGCCAGCAGCCGGGGGTCCGGACAGGGGGCTGAAGCTTTCTTT. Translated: CASSRGSGQGAEAFF.

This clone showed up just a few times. The CDR3 loop reads CASSFPLQGSYTEAFF. In DNA, the CDR3 is TGTGCCAGCAGCTTCCCCCTCCAGGGGAGTTACACTGAAGCTTTCTTT. The rearrangement joins TRBV5-8 to TRBJ1-1; tentatively, D is TRBD1 (6 bases). V was trimmed by 2 bases and J by 3 bases, leaving 17 bases between them. Germline CDR1 SGHTS, CDR2 YDEGEE. The CDR3 loop spans 16 amino acids.

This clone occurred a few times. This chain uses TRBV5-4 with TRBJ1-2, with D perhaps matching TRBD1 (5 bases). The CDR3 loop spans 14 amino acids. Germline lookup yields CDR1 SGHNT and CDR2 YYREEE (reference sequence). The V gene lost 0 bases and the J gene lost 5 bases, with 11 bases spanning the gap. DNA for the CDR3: TGTGCCAGCAGCTTGGAGGCAGGGACTTATGGCTACACCTTC. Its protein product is CASSLEAGTYGYTF. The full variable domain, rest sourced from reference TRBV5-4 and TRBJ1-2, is ETGVTQSPTHLIKTRGQQVTLRCSSQSGHNTVSWYQQALGQGPQFIFQYYREEENGRGNFPPRFSGLQFPNYSSELNVNALELDDSALYLCASSLEAGTYGYTFGSGTRLTVV.

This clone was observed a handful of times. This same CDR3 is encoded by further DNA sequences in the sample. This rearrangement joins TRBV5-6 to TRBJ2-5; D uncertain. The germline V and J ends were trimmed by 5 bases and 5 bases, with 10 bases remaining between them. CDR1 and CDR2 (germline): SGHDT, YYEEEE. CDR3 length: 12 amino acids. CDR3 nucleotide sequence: TGTGCCAGCAGTCCAAGAGGCGAGACCCAGTACTTC. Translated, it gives CASSPRGETQYF.